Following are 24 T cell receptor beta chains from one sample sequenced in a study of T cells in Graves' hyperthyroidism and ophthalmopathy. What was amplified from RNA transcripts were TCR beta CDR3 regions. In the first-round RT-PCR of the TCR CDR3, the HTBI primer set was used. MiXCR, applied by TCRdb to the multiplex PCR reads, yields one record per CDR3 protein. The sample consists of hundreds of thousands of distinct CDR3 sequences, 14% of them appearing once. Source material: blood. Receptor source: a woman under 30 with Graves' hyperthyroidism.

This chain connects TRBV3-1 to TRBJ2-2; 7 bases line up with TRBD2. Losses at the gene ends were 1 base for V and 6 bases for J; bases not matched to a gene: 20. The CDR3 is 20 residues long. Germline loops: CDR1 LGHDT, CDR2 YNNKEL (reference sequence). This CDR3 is CASSQGPPSPSGYSAGELFF. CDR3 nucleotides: TGTGCCAGCAGCCAAGGCCCCCCTTCCCCTAGCGGCTATAGTGCCGGGGAGCTGTTTTTT.

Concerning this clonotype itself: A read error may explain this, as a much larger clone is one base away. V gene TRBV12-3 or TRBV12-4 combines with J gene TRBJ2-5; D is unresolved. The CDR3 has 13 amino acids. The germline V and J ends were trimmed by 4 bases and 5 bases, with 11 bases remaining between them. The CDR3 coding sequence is TGTGCCAGCAGTTCCGCAAATGGGGAGACCCAGTACTTC. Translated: CASSSANGETQYF.

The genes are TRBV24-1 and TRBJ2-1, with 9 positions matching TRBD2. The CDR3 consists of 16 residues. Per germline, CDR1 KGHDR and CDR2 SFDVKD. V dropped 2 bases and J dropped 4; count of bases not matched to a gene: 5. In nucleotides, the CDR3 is TGTGCCACCAGTGATTCGCGACTAGCGGCTTACAATGAGCAGTTCTTC. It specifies CATSDSRLAAYNEQFF.

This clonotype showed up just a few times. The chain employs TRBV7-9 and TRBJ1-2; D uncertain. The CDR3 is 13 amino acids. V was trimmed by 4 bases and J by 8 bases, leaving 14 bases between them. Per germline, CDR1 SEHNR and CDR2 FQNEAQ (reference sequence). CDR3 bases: TGTGCCAGCAGCTATCCAGGCGGCGAAGGCTACACCTTC. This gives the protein CASSYPGGEGYTF.

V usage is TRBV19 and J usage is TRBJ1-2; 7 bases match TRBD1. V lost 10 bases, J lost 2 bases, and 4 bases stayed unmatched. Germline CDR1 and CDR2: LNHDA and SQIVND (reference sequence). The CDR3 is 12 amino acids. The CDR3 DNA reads TGTGCCACCACGACAGGGAACTATGGCTACACCTTC. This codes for CATTTGNYGYTF.

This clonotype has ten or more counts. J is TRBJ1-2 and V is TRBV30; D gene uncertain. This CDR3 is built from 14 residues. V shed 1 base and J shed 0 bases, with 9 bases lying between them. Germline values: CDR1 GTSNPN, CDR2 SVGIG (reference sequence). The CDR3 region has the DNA TGTGCCTGGAGTGCAGCGACACCTAACTATGGCTACACCTTC. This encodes CAWSAATPNYGYTF.

CDR3 sequence reads: CASSLVAGGVYEQFF. The CDR3, as DNA: TGTGCCAGCAGCTTAGTAGCGGGAGGGGTCTATGAGCAGTTCTTC. J is TRBJ2-1 and V is TRBV7-2; TRBD2 matches 11 bases. Germline CDR1 and CDR2: SGHTA and FQGNSA. Germline trimming cut 1 base from V and 8 bases from J; bases unmatched to any gene: 4. The CDR3 sequence is 15 residues long.

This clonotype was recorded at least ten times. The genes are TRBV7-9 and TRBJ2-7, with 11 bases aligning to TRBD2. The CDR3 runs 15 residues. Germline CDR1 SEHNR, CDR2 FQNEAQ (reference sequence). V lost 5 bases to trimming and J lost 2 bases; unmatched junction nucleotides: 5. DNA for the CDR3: TGTGCCAGCAGCGCCGGGACTAGCGGAACCTACGAGCAGTACTTC. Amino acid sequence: CASSAGTSGTYEQYF. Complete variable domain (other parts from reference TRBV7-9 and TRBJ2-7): DTGVSQNPRHKITKRGQNVTFRCDPISEHNRLYWYRQTLGQGPEFLTYFQNEAQLEKSRLLSDRFSAERPKGSFSTLEIQRTEQGDSAMYLCASSAGTSGTYEQYFGPGTRLTVT.

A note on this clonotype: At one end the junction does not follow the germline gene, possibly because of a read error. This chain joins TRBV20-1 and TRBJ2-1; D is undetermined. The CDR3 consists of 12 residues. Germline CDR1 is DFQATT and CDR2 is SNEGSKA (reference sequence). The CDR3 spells CSATGAYNERFF. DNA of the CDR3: TGCAGTGCCACTGGAGCCTACAATGAGCGGTTCTTC.

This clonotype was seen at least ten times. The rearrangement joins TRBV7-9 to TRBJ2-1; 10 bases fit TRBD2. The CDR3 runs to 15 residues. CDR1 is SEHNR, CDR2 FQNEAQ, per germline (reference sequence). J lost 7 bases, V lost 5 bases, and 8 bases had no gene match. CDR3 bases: TGTGCCAGCAGCCGGACTAGCGGAGGGGGGAATGAGCAGTTCTTC. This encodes CASSRTSGGGNEQFF.

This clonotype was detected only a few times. The CDR3 nucleotides are TGTGCCAGCAGCTTTGTGAGGGGGAACACCGGGGAGCTGTTTTTT. Protein: CASSFVRGNTGELFF. This chain links TRBV7-9 with TRBJ2-2; either TRBD1 or TRBD2 may supply D (5 bases each). V was shortened by 3 bases and J by 1 base, with 9 bases between the two germline ends. CDR1 and CDR2 from the germline V gene are SEHNR and FQNEAQ (reference sequence). The CDR3 length is 15 residues.

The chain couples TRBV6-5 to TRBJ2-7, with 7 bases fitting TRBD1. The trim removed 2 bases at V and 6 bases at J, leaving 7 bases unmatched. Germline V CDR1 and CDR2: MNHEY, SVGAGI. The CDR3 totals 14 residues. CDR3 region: CASSYDRGPFEQYF. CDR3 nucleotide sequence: TGTGCCAGCAGTTACGATAGGGGGCCTTTCGAGCAGTACTTC.

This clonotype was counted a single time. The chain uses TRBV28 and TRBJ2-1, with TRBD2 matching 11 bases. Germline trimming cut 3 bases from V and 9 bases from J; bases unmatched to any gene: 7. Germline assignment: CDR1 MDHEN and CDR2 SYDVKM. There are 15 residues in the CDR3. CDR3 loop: CASSFLGSGGVEQFF. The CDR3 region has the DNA TGTGCCAGCAGTTTTTTGGGTAGCGGGGGGGTTGAGCAGTTCTTC.

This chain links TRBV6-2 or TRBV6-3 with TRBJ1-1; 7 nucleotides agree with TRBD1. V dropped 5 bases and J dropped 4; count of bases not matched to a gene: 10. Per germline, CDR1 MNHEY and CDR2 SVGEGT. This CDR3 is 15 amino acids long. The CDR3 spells CASSTGATGSTEAFF. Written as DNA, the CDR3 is TGTGCCAGCAGTACAGGGGCCACGGGGAGCACTGAAGCTTTCTTT.

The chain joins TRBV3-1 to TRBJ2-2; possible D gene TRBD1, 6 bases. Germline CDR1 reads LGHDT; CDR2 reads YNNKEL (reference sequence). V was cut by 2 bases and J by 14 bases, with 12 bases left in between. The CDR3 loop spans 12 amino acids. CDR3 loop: CASSQPTGLLFF. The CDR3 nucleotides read TGTGCCAGCAGCCAACCAACAGGGTTACTGTTTTTT.

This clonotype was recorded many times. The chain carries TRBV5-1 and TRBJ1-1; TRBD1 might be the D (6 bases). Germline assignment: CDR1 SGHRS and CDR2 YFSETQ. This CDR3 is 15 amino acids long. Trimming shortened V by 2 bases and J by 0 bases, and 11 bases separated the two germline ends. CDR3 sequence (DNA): TGCGCCAGCAGCTTTAGGACAGACGTGAACACTGAAGCTTTCTTT. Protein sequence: CASSFRTDVNTEAFF.

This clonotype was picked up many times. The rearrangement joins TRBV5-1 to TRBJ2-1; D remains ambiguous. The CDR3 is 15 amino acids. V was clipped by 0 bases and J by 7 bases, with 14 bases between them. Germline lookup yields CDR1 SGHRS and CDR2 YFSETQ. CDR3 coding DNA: TGCGCCAGCAGCTTGGTAGCTAGAGGCTGGAATGAGCAGTTCTTC. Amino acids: CASSLVARGWNEQFF.

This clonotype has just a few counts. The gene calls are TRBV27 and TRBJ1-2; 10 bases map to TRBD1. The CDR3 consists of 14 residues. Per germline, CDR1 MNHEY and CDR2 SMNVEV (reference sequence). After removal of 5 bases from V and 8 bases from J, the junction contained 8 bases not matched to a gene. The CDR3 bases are TGTGCCAGCAGTCCCGGGACAGGGGTTTGGGGCTACACCTTC. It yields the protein CASSPGTGVWGYTF.

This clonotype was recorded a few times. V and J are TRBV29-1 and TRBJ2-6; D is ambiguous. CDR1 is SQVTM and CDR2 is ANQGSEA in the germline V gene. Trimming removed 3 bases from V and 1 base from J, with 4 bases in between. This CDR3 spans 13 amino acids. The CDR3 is CSVDGSGANVLTF. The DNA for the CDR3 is TGCAGCGTTGACGGTTCTGGGGCCAACGTCCTGACTTTC.

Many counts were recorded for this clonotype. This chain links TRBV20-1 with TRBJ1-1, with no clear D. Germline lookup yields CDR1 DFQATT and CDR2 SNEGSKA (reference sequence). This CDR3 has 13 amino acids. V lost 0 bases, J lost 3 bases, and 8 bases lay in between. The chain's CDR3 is CSARDPSDTEAFF. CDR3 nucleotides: TGCAGTGCTAGAGACCCCTCCGACACTGAAGCTTTCTTT.

CDR3 DNA: TGTGCCAGCAGCTTCGACGGGACAGACTCCTACGAGCAGTACTTC. Its translation: CASSFDGTDSYEQYF. The chain links TRBV7-9 to TRBJ2-7, with 7 nucleotides matching TRBD1. The germline V gene encodes CDR1 SEHNR and CDR2 FQNEAQ (reference sequence). The trim removed 3 bases at V and 0 bases at J, leaving 5 bases unmatched. The CDR3 runs 15 residues.

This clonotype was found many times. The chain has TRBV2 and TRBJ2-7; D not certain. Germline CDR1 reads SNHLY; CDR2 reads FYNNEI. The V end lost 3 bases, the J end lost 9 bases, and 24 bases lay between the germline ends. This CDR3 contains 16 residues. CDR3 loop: CASSESERPALTTQYF. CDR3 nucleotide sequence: TGTGCCAGCAGTGAGTCGGAACGCCCTGCGCTTACGACGCAGTACTTC.

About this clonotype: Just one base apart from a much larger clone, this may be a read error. The CDR3 here is CASQPSSHNEQFF. The CDR3 nucleotides read TGTGCCAGCCAGCCTAGCTCCCACAATGAGCAGTTCTTC. The rearrangement links TRBV2 to TRBJ2-1, with D maybe TRBD2 (5 bases). CDR1 is SNHLY, CDR2 FYNNEI, per germline. The CDR3 sequence is 13 residues long.

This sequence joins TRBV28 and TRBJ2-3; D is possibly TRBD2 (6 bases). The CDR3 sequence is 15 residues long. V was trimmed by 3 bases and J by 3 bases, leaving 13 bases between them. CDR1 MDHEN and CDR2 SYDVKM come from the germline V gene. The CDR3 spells CASSFGGTGTDTQYF. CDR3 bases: TGTGCCAGCAGTTTCGGGGGAACTGGGACAGATACGCAGTATTTT.